Below are 8 T cell receptor beta chains sequenced from a single sample in a study of blood T cell repertoires in COVID-19. The assay was immunoSEQ multiplex PCR, and TCRdb's table has in-frame clones only and misses some. The sample consists of about 140,000 clones, around 81% of them appearing once. Sequencing used peripheral blood. Receptor source: an older woman with active or convalescent COVID-19.

The chain joins TRBV7-2 to TRBJ1-5; the D is unclear. Between the trimmed V and J ends, which lost 5 bases and 3 bases, there was a span of 11 bases. This CDR3 comprises 14 residues. From germline, CDR1 is SGHTA and CDR2 FQGNSA. CDR3 nucleotides: TGTGCCAGCAGCCCTCGGACTTCCAATCAGCCCCAGCATTTT. The encoded protein is CASSPRTSNQPQHF.

The rearrangement joins TRBV28 to TRBJ1-4; maybe TRBD1 (6 bases). CDR1 is MDHEN and CDR2 is SYDVKM in the germline V gene. V was cut by 2 bases and J by 6 bases, with 13 bases left in between. The CDR3 consists of 15 residues. The CDR3: CASSLPGARDEKLFF. The CDR3 DNA reads TGTGCCAGCAGTTTACCAGGGGCTAGGGATGAAAAACTGTTTTTT. Complete variable domain (other parts from reference TRBV28 and TRBJ1-4): DVKVTQSSRYLVKRTGEKVFLECVQDMDHENMFWYRQDPGLGLRLIYFSYDVKMKEKGDIPEGYSVSREKKERFSLILESASTNQTSMYLCASSLPGARDEKLFFGSGTQLSVL.

The gene calls are TRBV12-3 or TRBV12-4 and TRBJ1-2; 7 nucleotides line up with TRBD1. V gave up 6 bases and J gave up 2 bases; unmatched junction bases: 3. The CDR3 covers 13 residues. The CDR3 spells CASRTTGNYGYTF. DNA of the CDR3: TGTGCCAGCAGGACGACAGGGAACTATGGCTACACCTTC.

The chain combines TRBV7-2 with TRBJ2-3, with TRBD1 identical over 7 bases. The CDR3 has 16 residues. The V gene end was trimmed by 5 bases and the J gene end by 2 bases; junction bases not matched to a gene: 10. The germline V gene encodes CDR1 SGHTA and CDR2 FQGNSA. CDR3 DNA sequence: TGTGCCAGCAGCCCAGCCCACCAGGGGGTCACAGATACGCAGTATTTT. Its translation is CASSPAHQGVTDTQYF. Complete variable domain (other parts from reference TRBV7-2 and TRBJ2-3): GAGVSQSPSNKVTEKGKDVELRCDPISGHTALYWYRQSLGQGLEFLIYFQGNSAPDKSGLPSDRFSAERTGGSVSTLTIQRTQQEDSAVYLCASSPAHQGVTDTQYFGPGTRLTVL.

The chain carries TRBV5-8 and TRBJ1-1; D ambiguous. The V and J ends lost 0 bases and 5 bases respectively, with 5 bases between them. Germline CDR1 SGHTS, CDR2 YDEGEE. CDR3 length: 12 amino acids. The CDR3 here is CASSLARTEAFF. The CDR3 coding sequence is TGTGCCAGCAGCTTGGCGAGAACTGAAGCTTTCTTT.

The rearrangement joins TRBV28 to TRBJ2-5; the D gene is possibly TRBD1 (5 bases). Germline CDR1 and CDR2: MDHEN and SYDVKM. Trimming left V 3 bases short and J 0 bases short, with 8 bases between. The CDR3 has 14 residues. For the CDR3, the DNA is TGTGCCAGCAGTTTCCCAGGGTACCAAGAGACCCAGTACTTC. Its translation is CASSFPGYQETQYF.

This clone has more than one count but fewer than ten. The chain joins TRBV7-8 to TRBJ2-7; D unresolved. V was clipped by 5 bases and J by 6 bases, with 17 bases between them. There are 14 residues in the CDR3. Germline V gives CDR1 SGHVS, CDR2 FQNEAQ. The CDR3 coding sequence is TGTGCCAGCAGCCCCGATCGTCTAATTGGCGAGCAGTACTTC. Translated, it gives CASSPDRLIGEQYF.

The CDR3 coding sequence is TGTGCCATCCAACAGGGTCCCACTGAAGCTTTCTTT. Protein: CAIQQGPTEAFF. The chain links TRBV2 to TRBJ1-1; a possible D gene is TRBD1 (6 bases). This CDR3 comprises 12 residues. V was shortened by 10 bases and J by 4 bases, with 13 bases between the two germline ends. Germline assignment: CDR1 SNHLY and CDR2 FYNNEI. Supplemented by reference TRBV2 and TRBJ1-1, the full variable domain reads EPEVTQTPSHQVTQMGQEVILRCVPISNHLYFYWYRQILGQKVEFLVSFYNNEISEKSEIFDDQFSVERPDGSNFTLKIRSTKLEDSAMYFCAIQQGPTEAFFGQGTRLTVV.